The source of this T cell receptor (beta chain) is a study of vaccination and CD4 T cells after COVID-19. To note about this clonotype: Its antigen is unidentified.

V shed 8 bases and J shed 7 bases, with 11 bases lying between them. The CDR3 contains 12 residues. Germline CDR1 and CDR2: MNHNS and SASEGT. General study results and limits: Median counts of SARS-CoV-2-reactive clonotypes increased from roughly 21 to 40; this difference was not significant.

With the Oncomine TCR Beta short-read assay, DNA from cultured CD4+ T cells was sequenced. A single record per CDR3 protein comes from TCRdb applying MiXCR to the PCR reads. Here the sample spans 12,000 or so distinct CDR3 sequences, roughly 56% being singletons. Indicated treatment: roughly 10-day PBMC culture with coronavirus spike peptide pools or control peptides (ViraFEST assay). The chain uses TRBV6-1 and TRBJ2-2; D call uncertain. The TCR originated in a human donor who had recovered from COVID-19. Sequencing was performed on CD4+ T cells from blood, cultured in vitro. As DNA, the CDR3 is TGTGCCAGCCGGGTTTTTGACGGGGAGCTGTTTTTT. Its protein is CASRVFDGELFF.